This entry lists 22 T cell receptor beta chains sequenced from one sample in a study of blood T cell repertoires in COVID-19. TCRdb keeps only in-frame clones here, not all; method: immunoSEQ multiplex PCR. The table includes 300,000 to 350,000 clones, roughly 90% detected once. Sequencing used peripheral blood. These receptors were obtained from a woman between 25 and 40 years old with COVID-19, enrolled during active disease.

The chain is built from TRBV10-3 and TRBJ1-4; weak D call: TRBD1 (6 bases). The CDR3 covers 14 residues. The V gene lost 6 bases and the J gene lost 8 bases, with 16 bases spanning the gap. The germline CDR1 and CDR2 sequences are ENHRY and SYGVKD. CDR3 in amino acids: CAISALQGGEKLFF. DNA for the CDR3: TGTGCCATCAGCGCCCTACAGGGCGGCGAAAAACTGTTTTTT.

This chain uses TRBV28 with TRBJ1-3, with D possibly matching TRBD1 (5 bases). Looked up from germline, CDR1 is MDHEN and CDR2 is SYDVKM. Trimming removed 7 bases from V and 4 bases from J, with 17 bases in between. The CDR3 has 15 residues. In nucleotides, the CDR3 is TGTGCCAGCAAAAGCAACGTCCAGGGAGGAAACACCATATATTTT. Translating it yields CASKSNVQGGNTIYF.

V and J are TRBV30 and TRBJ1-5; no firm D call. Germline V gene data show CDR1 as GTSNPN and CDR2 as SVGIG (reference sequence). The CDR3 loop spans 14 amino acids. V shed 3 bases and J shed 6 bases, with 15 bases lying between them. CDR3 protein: CAWRGRVSSQPQHF. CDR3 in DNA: TGTGCCTGGAGGGGGAGGGTGTCGTCTCAGCCCCAGCATTTT.

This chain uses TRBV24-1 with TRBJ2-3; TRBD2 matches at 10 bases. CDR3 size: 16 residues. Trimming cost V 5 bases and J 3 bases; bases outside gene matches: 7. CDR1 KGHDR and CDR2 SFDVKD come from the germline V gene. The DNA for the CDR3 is TGTGCCACCAGTGGTCTAGCGGGAGTAGAAACAGATACGCAGTATTTT. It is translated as CATSGLAGVETDTQYF.

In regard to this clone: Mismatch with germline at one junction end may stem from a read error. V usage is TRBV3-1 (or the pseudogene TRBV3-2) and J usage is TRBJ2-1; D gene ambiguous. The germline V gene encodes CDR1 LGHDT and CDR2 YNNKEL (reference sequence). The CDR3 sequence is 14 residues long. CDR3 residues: CASSPLKSTDEQFF. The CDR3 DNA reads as TGCGCCAGCAGCCCACTTAAATCCACTGATGAGCAGTTCTTC.

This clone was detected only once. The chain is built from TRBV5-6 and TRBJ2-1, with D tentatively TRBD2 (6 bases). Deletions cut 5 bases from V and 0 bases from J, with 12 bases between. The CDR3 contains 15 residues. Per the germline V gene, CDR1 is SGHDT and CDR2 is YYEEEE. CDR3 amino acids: CASRQRASSYNEQFF. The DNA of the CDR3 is TGTGCCAGCAGGCAGCGGGCAAGCTCCTACAATGAGCAGTTCTTC.

The DNA of the CDR3 is TGTGCCAGCAGCCAAGATCAGGGTCGATTCACTGAAGCTTTCTTT. Translation gives CASSQDQGRFTEAFF. The gene calls are TRBV14 and TRBJ1-1, with a weak D call TRBD1 (5 bases). The length of the CDR3 is 15 residues. Deletions cut 0 bases from V and 4 bases from J, with 12 bases between. Germline lookup yields CDR1 SGHDN and CDR2 FVKESK.

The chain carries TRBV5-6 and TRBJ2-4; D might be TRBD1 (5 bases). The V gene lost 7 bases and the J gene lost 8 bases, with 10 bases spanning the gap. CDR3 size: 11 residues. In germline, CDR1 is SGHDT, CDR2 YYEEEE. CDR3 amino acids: CASSLRDIQYF. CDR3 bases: TGTGCCAGCTCTCTCAGGGACATTCAGTACTTC.

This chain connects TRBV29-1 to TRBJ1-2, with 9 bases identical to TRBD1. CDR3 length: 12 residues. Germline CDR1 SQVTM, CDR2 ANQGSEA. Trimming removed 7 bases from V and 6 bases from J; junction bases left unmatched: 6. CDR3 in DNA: TGCAGCGCCGCCCGGACAGGGGATGGCTACACCTTC. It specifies CSAARTGDGYTF.

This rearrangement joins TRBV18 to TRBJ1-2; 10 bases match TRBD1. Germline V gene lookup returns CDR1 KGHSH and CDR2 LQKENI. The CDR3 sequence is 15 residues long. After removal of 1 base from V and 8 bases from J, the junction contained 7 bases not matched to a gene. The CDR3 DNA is TGTGCCAGCTCACCACTTCCGGACAGGGGGGGAGGCTACACCTTC. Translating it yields CASSPLPDRGGGYTF.

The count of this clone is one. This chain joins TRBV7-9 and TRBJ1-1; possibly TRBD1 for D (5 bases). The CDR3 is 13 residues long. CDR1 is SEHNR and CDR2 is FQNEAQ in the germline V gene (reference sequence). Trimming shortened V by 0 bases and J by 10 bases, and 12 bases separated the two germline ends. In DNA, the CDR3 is TGTGCCAGCAGCTTAGCGGAAGGAGGGACAGCTTTCTTT. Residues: CASSLAEGGTAFF.

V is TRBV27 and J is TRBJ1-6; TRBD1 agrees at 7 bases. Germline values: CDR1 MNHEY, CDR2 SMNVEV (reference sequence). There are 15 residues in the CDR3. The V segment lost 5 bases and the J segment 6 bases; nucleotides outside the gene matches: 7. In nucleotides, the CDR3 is TGTGCCAGCAGTCTCGGACAGGCCCCTAATTCACCCCTCCACTTT. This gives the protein CASSLGQAPNSPLHF.

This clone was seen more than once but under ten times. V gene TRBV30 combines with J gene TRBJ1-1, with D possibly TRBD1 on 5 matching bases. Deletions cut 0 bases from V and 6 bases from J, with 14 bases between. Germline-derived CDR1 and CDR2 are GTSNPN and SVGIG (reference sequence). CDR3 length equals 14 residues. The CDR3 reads CAWSVSRVMAEAFF. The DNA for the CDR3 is TGTGCCTGGAGTGTAAGCAGGGTAATGGCTGAAGCTTTCTTT.

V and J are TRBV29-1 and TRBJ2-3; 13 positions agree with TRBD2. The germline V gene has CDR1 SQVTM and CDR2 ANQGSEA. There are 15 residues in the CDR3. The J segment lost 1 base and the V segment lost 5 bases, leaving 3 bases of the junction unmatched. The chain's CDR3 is CSVLGTSGGTDTQYF. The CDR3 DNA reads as TGCAGCGTTCTCGGGACTAGCGGGGGCACAGATACGCAGTATTTT.

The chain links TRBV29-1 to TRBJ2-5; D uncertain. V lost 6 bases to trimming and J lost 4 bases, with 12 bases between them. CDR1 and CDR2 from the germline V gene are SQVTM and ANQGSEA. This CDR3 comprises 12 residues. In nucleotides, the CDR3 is TGCAGCGTCTTCACAGATATAGAGACCCAGTACTTC. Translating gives CSVFTDIETQYF.

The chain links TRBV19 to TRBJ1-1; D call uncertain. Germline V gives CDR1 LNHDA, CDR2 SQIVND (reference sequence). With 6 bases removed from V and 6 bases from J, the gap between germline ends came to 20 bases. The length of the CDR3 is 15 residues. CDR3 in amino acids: CASRPPLQSSPEAFF. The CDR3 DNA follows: TGTGCCAGTAGGCCCCCCCTGCAATCAAGCCCTGAAGCTTTCTTT.

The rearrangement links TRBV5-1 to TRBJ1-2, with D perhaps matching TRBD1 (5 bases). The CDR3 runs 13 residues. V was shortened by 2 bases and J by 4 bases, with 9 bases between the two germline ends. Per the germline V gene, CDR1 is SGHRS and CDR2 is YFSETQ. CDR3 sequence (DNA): TGCGCCAGCAGCTTAGACAGTACCTATGGCTACACCTTC. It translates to CASSLDSTYGYTF.

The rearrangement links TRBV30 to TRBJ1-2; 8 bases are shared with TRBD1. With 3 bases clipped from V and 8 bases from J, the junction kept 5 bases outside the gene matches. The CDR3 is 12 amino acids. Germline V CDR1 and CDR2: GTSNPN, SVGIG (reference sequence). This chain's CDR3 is CAWRTQGDGYTF. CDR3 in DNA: TGTGCCTGGAGGACACAGGGGGACGGCTACACCTTC.

The CDR3: CASSSMTGGANTQYF. CDR3 nucleotides: TGTGCCAGCAGTTCCATGACAGGGGGCGCAAATACGCAGTATTTT. The chain has TRBV28 and TRBJ2-3, with 10 nucleotides matching TRBD1. The germline V gene encodes CDR1 MDHEN and CDR2 SYDVKM. The ends lost 4 bases at V and 7 bases at J; junction bases unmatched: 8. The CDR3 contains 15 residues.

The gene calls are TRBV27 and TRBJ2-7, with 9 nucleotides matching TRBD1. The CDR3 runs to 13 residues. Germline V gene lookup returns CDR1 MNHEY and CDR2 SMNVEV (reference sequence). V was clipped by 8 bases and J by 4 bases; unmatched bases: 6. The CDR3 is CASGLGQGYEQYF. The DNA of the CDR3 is TGTGCCAGCGGTCTTGGACAGGGGTACGAGCAGTACTTC.

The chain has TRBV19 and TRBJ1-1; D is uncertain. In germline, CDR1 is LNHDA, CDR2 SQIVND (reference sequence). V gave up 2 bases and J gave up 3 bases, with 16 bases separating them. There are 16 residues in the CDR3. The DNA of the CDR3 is TGTGCCAGTAGTATACTGGGTCTGGGCAGACACACTGAAGCTTTCTTT. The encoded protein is CASSILGLGRHTEAFF.

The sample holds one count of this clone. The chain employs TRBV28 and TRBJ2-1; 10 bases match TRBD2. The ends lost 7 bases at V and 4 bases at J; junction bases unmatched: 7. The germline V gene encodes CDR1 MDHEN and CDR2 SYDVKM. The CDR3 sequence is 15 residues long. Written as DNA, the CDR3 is TGTGCCAGCACCCTTACTAGCGGGATATACAATGAGCAGTTCTTC. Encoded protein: CASTLTSGIYNEQFF.